The sequence of this T cell receptor (beta chain) was determined in a study of regulatory T cells in long-lasting Graves disease. The study, taken as a whole, reports: Among persistent patients, a larger number of public clonotypes were shared (roughly 2,900) than among newly diagnosed patients (about 1,000).

In the case of this clonotype: The antigen remains unidentified.

CDR3-region Arm-PCR and iRepertoire HTBI primers produced the TCR beta libraries. TCRdb reanalysed the multiplex PCR reads using MiXCR and keeps one entry per CDR3 protein. The table includes approximately 470,000 distinct CDR3 sequences, 20% to 25% detected once. The CDR3 has 15 amino acids. Germline assignment: CDR1 SEHNR and CDR2 FQNEAQ (reference sequence). Time point reported: persistent/refractory GD, antithyroid drugs over 5 years with positive TRAb. PBMC-extracted RNA yielded the TCR library. The rearrangement joins TRBV7-9 to TRBJ2-5; D unclear. The end of the DNA aligns better with TRBJ2-7, so the J call may be wrong. This sequence originates from a female donor with Graves disease. This material consisted of peripheral blood mononuclear cells (PBMCs), taken when the disease was refractory, from a patient treated with antithyroid drugs. The CDR3 region has the DNA TGTGCCAGCAGCGTGGTTCGTCGGAGCTCCTACGAGCAGTACTTC. It is translated as CASSVVRRSSYEQYF.